This passage covers 28 T cell receptor beta chains from one sample sequenced in a study of cytomegalovirus exposure and HLA in healthy donors. Primers included in the PCR were 60 Vbeta and 13 Jbeta primers. The method was immunoSEQ multiplex PCR; TCRdb's version includes in-frame clones alone and lacks a portion of them. The sample includes about 170,000 clones, more than 75% seen only once; the top ten take more than 1.3%. The sequenced sample was PBMCs. These receptors were taken from a girl under 18 in good health and CMV-seropositive.

This clone was seen only once. The rearrangement links TRBV28 to TRBJ1-5; 7 bases fit TRBD1. CDR3 length: 16 amino acids. Germline trimming cut 5 bases from V and 1 base from J; bases unmatched to any gene: 8. CDR1 and CDR2 (germline): MDHEN, SYDVKM. The CDR3, as DNA: TGTGCCAGCAGTGCCACAGGGGCTGTCAGCAATCAGCCCCAGCATTTT. Encoded protein: CASSATGAVSNQPQHF.

This clone was seen a few times. V gene TRBV4-1 combines with J gene TRBJ2-2; no clear D gene. Trimming left V 0 bases short and J 7 bases short, with 18 bases between. The V gene's germline CDR1 is MGHRA and CDR2 YSYEKL. The CDR3 sequence is 17 residues long. CDR3 coding DNA: TGCGCCAGCAGCCAAGATTTTCGGCGGTCGAGCCACGGGGAGCTGTTTTTT. This encodes CASSQDFRRSSHGELFF.

The rearrangement links TRBV28 to TRBJ1-2; 10 bases map to TRBD1. CDR3 size: 16 residues. Germline values: CDR1 MDHEN, CDR2 SYDVKM. V lost 5 bases and J lost 4; bases outside the gene matches: 10. As DNA, the CDR3 is TGTGCCAGCAGTAACCTCCGGGACAGGGGAACCTATGGCTACACCTTC. Protein: CASSNLRDRGTYGYTF.

Only a few counts were recorded for this clone. The rearrangement joins TRBV7-6 to TRBJ2-2, with unresolved D. The germline CDR1 and CDR2 sequences are SGHVS and FNYEAQ. With 4 bases removed from V and 3 bases from J, the gap between germline ends came to 3 bases. The CDR3 totals 12 residues. CDR3 sequence reads: CASSSDTGELFF. The CDR3 DNA sequence: TGTGCCAGCAGCTCCGACACCGGGGAGCTGTTTTTT. The entire variable domain, with the rest obtained from reference TRBV7-6 and TRBJ2-2, is as follows: GAGVSQSPRYKVTKRGQDVALRCDPISGHVSLYWYRQALGQGPEFLTYFNYEAQQDKSGLPNDRFSAERPEGSISTLTIQRTEQRDSAMYRCASSSDTGELFFGEGSRLTVL.

V usage is TRBV5-6 and J usage is TRBJ2-1; weak D call: TRBD1 (6 bases). The germline V gene encodes CDR1 SGHDT and CDR2 YYEEEE. Deletions cut 4 bases from V and 0 bases from J, with 14 bases between. The CDR3 has 16 amino acids. CDR3 bases: TGTGCCAGCAGCCCAGCAGACAGGTTCTCCTACAATGAGCAGTTCTTC. Translated, it gives CASSPADRFSYNEQFF.

The V and J genes are TRBV11-2 and TRBJ2-2; 8 bases map to TRBD1. CDR1 and CDR2 (germline): SGHAT, FQNNGV. The CDR3 length is 16 residues. The ends lost 6 bases at V and 6 bases at J; junction bases unmatched: 12. DNA for the CDR3: TGTGCCAGCAGTATGACAGGGGTAGGACCTTCCGGGGAGCTGTTTTTT. Its protein is CASSMTGVGPSGELFF.

The chain has TRBV5-4 and TRBJ2-7; 9 bases align to TRBD1. There are 15 residues in the CDR3. Germline trimming cut 5 bases from V and 3 bases from J; bases unmatched to any gene: 9. From germline, CDR1 is SGHNT and CDR2 YYREEE (reference sequence). This chain's CDR3 is CASSYDRGMSYEQYF. In nucleotides, the CDR3 is TGTGCCAGCAGTTACGACAGGGGGATGAGCTACGAGCAGTACTTC.

The gene calls are TRBV11-2 and TRBJ1-1; no reliable D call. The CDR3 loop spans 16 amino acids. Trimming left V 1 base short and J 1 base short, with 13 bases between. CDR1 SGHAT and CDR2 FQNNGV come from the germline V gene. Here the CDR3 reads CASSLVYEFPNTEAFF. CDR3 nucleotides: TGTGCCAGCAGCTTAGTATATGAGTTTCCGAACACTGAAGCTTTCTTT.

The chain recombines TRBV18 with TRBJ2-7; 9 bases map to TRBD1. CDR3 length: 14 residues. V was clipped by 4 bases and J by 6 bases; unmatched bases: 7. Germline CDR1 KGHSH, CDR2 LQKENI. As DNA, the CDR3 is TGTGCCAGCTCACACCGGGACAGGGCCCGCGAGCAGTACTTC. Protein sequence: CASSHRDRAREQYF.

The V gene is TRBV6-5, the J gene TRBJ2-2; D may be TRBD1 (6 bases). The CDR3 is 14 residues long. CDR1 is MNHEY and CDR2 is SVGAGI in the germline V gene. Trimming took off 8 bases at V and 3 bases at J, with 13 bases between the two ends. The CDR3 DNA is TGTGCCAGCGGGGACACTGCTTACACCGGGGAGCTGTTTTTT. The encoded protein is CASGDTAYTGELFF.

The chain recombines TRBV29-1 with TRBJ1-4; 8 bases align to TRBD1. This CDR3 region has 13 residues. The germline V gene has CDR1 SQVTM and CDR2 ANQGSEA. J gave up 7 bases and V 6 bases, and 7 bases lay outside the gene matches. In DNA form, the CDR3 reads TGCAGCGTCGTTACAGGGGGAGGTGAAAAACTGTTTTTT. This codes for CSVVTGGGEKLFF.

This clone has only a few counts. Its ends do not fully match the called genes, so a read error is possible. This CDR3 reads CASSCPNPDRGDTDTQYF. CDR3 in DNA: TGTGCTAGCAGCTGCCCGAACCCGGACAGGGGTGACACAGATACGCAGTATTTT. The chain carries TRBV7-7 and TRBJ2-3, with 9 bases aligning to TRBD1. The germline gives CDR1 SSHAT, CDR2 FNYEAQ (reference sequence). CDR3 length equals 18 residues.

V and J are TRBV11-2 and TRBJ1-2; no clear D gene. Germline CDR1 SGHAT, CDR2 FQNNGV. V was trimmed by 1 base and J by 1 base, leaving 10 bases between them. The CDR3 loop spans 15 amino acids. The CDR3 spells CASSLGGAFNYGYTF. In nucleotides, the CDR3 is TGTGCCAGCAGCTTAGGCGGAGCTTTTAACTATGGCTACACCTTC. The complete variable domain, with remaining parts taken from reference TRBV11-2 and TRBJ1-2, reads EAGVAQSPRYKIIEKRQSVAFWCNPISGHATLYWYQQILGQGPKLLIQFQNNGVVDDSQLPKDRFSAERLKGVDSTLKIQPAKLEDSAVYLCASSLGGAFNYGYTFGSGTRLTVV.

CDR3: CASTDDRFYGYTF. In DNA form, the CDR3 reads TGTGCCAGCACCGATGACAGATTCTATGGCTACACCTTC. This chain links TRBV6-5 with TRBJ1-2; D possibly corresponds to TRBD1 (5 bases). Germline CDR1 is MNHEY and CDR2 is SVGAGI. CDR3 length equals 13 residues. V lost 7 bases to trimming and J lost 4 bases, with 13 bases between them.

The chain couples TRBV27 to TRBJ1-1; tentatively, D is TRBD1 (6 bases). V dropped 0 bases and J dropped 0 bases, with 17 bases sitting between them. The CDR3 extends over 18 amino acids. CDR1 is MNHEY and CDR2 is SMNVEV in the germline V gene (reference sequence). The CDR3 is CASSLSKWTALLNTEAFF. CDR3 nucleotide sequence: TGTGCCAGCAGTTTATCGAAATGGACAGCGCTTCTGAACACTGAAGCTTTCTTT.

This chain links TRBV18 with TRBJ2-7; the match to TRBD1 covers 7 bases. Germline loops: CDR1 KGHSH, CDR2 LQKENI. J lost 0 bases, V lost 5 bases, and 4 bases had no gene match. The CDR3 loop spans 14 amino acids. DNA of the CDR3: TGTGCCAGCTCAACGGGGACAGTCTCCTACGAGCAGTACTTC. This gives the protein CASSTGTVSYEQYF.

The chain joins TRBV4-2 to TRBJ2-7; D is perhaps TRBD2 (6 bases). The CDR3 length is 14 residues. V was clipped by 1 base and J by 7 bases, with 14 bases between them. Germline values: CDR1 LGHNA, CDR2 YNFKEQ. The CDR3 region is CASSQVTGAFEQYF. DNA for the CDR3: TGTGCCAGCAGCCAAGTTACGGGAGCCTTTGAGCAGTACTTC.

There are a few counts of this clone. The junction and the germline gene differ at one end; a read error may be behind it. The chain recombines TRBV29-1 with TRBJ2-1; 7 bases align to TRBD2. This CDR3 is built from 14 residues. CDR1 is SQVTM and CDR2 is ANQGSEA in the germline V gene. CDR3 sequence: CSIIAGRSYNEQFF. The CDR3 bases are TGCAGCATAATAGCGGGTCGCTCCTATAATGAGCAGTTCTTC.

With regard to this clone: Other nucleotide sequences in the sample specify the same CDR3. The V and J genes are TRBV29-1 and TRBJ1-1, with 7 bases aligning to TRBD1. The CDR3 extends over 13 amino acids. Germline CDR1 is SQVTM and CDR2 is ANQGSEA. The V segment lost 4 bases and the J segment 5 bases; nucleotides outside the gene matches: 7. The CDR3 region is CSVVGGAGTEAFF. As DNA, the CDR3 is TGCAGCGTTGTAGGGGGCGCGGGGACTGAAGCTTTCTTT.

V and J are TRBV15 and TRBJ2-5; TRBD1 might be the D (6 bases). Per germline, CDR1 LNHNV and CDR2 YYDKDF (reference sequence). The CDR3 is 15 amino acids. Between the trimmed V and J ends, which lost 3 bases and 2 bases, there was a span of 13 bases. The CDR3, as DNA: TGTGCCACCAGCAGTACAGGGATGTGGCAAGAGACCCAGTACTTC. Its translation is CATSSTGMWQETQYF.

This clone was recorded a few times. The genes are TRBV12-2 and TRBJ2-3; no DNA check was done on the table's D call, TRBD2. TRBV12-2 corresponds to a pseudogene. The CDR3 is 18 amino acids. In nucleotides, the CDR3 is TGTGCAAGTCGCCCTGGACTAGCTCCATCCCCTGGACCAGATACGCAGTATTTT. Translated, it gives CASRPGLAPSPGPDTQYF.

The chain uses TRBV7-8 and TRBJ2-3; 10 nucleotides align to TRBD2. Per the germline V gene, CDR1 is SGHVS and CDR2 is FQNEAQ. The CDR3 has 17 amino acids. With 1 base clipped from V and 2 bases from J, the junction kept 6 bases outside the gene matches. CDR3 sequence: CASSLVILAGPTDTQYF. The CDR3 nucleotides read TGTGCCAGCAGCTTAGTTATACTAGCGGGGCCCACAGATACGCAGTATTTT.

As DNA, the CDR3 is TGTGCCAGCAGTCTAGCGGGGGTCCAAGAGACCCAGTACTTC. Encoded protein: CASSLAGVQETQYF. The chain carries TRBV2 and TRBJ2-5; TRBD2 aligns across 10 bases. The ends lost 5 bases at V and 1 base at J; junction bases unmatched: 1. From germline, CDR1 is SNHLY and CDR2 FYNNEI. The CDR3 covers 14 residues.

There are a few counts of this clone. The chain employs TRBV15 and TRBJ2-7, with 7 bases that match TRBD2. The CDR3 has 15 residues. The V gene's germline CDR1 is LNHNV and CDR2 YYDKDF (reference sequence). J lost 7 bases, V lost 0 bases, and 9 bases had no gene match. CDR3 in amino acids: CATSRDQGGADEQYF. CDR3 nucleotides: TGTGCCACCAGCAGAGATCAGGGAGGGGCAGATGAGCAGTACTTC.

The chain recombines TRBV13 with TRBJ2-7, with no clear D. The germline gives CDR1 PRHDT, CDR2 FYEKMQ (reference sequence). Trimming pared 2 bases from V and 4 bases from J, leaving 6 bases between. The CDR3 has 12 residues. DNA of the CDR3: TGTGCCAGCAGCTTACTCCCGTACGAGCAGTACTTC. Residues: CASSLLPYEQYF.

V is TRBV7-6 and J is TRBJ2-2, with TRBD2 identical over 9 bases. J was trimmed by 6 bases and V by 1 base; bases with no gene match: 3. CDR3 length equals 15 residues. The V gene's germline CDR1 is SGHVS and CDR2 FNYEAQ. The CDR3 nucleotides are TGTGCCAGCAGCTTAGGGCTAGCGGGATCCGGGGAGCTGTTTTTT. This encodes CASSLGLAGSGELFF.

The gene calls are TRBV28 and TRBJ1-2; TRBD1 aligns across 10 bases. The CDR3 has 14 residues. Germline V lookup: CDR1 MDHEN, CDR2 SYDVKM. The ends lost 7 bases at V and 7 bases at J; junction bases unmatched: 9. CDR3 nucleotides: TGTGCCAGCACCACGGGACAGGGGAGTTTTGGCTACACCTTC. Its protein product is CASTTGQGSFGYTF.

The chain links TRBV6-5 to TRBJ1-2, with D maybe TRBD1 (6 bases). The V end was cut by 7 bases, the J end by 5 bases, with 8 bases between. There are 11 residues in the CDR3. Germline V gene lookup returns CDR1 MNHEY and CDR2 SVGAGI. The CDR3 loop is CASTTGYGYTF. The CDR3 coding sequence is TGTGCCAGCACTACAGGGTATGGCTACACCTTC.